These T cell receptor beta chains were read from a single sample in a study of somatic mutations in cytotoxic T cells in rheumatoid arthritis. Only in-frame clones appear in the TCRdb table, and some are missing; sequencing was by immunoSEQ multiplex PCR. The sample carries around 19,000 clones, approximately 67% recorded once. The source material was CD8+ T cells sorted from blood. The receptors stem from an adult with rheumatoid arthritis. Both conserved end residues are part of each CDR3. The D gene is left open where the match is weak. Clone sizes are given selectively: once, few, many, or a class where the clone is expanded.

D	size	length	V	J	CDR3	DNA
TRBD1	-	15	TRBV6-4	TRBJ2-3	CASSDSRTGGDTQYF	TGTGCCAGCAGTGACTCGAGGACAGGGGGAGATACGCAGTATTTT
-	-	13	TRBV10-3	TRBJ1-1	CAISESSVREAFF	TGTGCCATCAGTGAGTCGTCGGTCCGTGAAGCTTTCTTT
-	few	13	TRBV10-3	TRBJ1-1	CAIGTGGDTEAFF	TGTGCCATCGGGACGGGCGGGGACACTGAAGCTTTCTTT
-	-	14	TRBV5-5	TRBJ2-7	CASSLAPGSYEQYF	TGTGCCAGCAGCTTGGCCCCAGGCTCCTACGAGCAGTACTTC
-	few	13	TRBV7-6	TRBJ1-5	CASSSGLNQPQHF	TGTGCCAGCAGCTCAGGGCTCAATCAGCCCCAGCATTTT
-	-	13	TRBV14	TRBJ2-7	CASSQEAAPGQYF	TGTGCCAGCAGCCAAGAAGCGGCCCCGGGGCAGTACTTC
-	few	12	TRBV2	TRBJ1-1	CASRPSETEAFF	TGTGCCAGCAGACCCAGCGAGACTGAAGCTTTCTTT
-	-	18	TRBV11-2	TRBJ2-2	CASSSQRTDYSNTGELFF	TGCGCCAGCAGCAGCCAACGGACAGACTACTCGAACACCGGGGAGCTGTTTTTT
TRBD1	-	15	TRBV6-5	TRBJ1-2	CASSIGQGAWYGYTF	TGTGCCAGCAGTATTGGACAGGGGGCTTGGTATGGCTACACCTTC
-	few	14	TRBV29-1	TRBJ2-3	CSVDEGEITDTQYF	TGCAGCGTTGATGAGGGGGAAATCACAGATACGCAGTATTTT
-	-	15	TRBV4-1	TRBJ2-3	CASSQAGLGADTQYF	TGCGCCAGCAGCCAAGCGGGTTTGGGGGCAGATACGCAGTATTTT
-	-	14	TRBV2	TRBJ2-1	CASRWGASYNEQFF	TGTGCCAGCAGATGGGGGGCTTCCTACAATGAGCAGTTCTTC
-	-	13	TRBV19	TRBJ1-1	CASRGTVNTEAFF	TGTGCCAGTAGGGGGACTGTGAACACTGAAGCTTTCTTT